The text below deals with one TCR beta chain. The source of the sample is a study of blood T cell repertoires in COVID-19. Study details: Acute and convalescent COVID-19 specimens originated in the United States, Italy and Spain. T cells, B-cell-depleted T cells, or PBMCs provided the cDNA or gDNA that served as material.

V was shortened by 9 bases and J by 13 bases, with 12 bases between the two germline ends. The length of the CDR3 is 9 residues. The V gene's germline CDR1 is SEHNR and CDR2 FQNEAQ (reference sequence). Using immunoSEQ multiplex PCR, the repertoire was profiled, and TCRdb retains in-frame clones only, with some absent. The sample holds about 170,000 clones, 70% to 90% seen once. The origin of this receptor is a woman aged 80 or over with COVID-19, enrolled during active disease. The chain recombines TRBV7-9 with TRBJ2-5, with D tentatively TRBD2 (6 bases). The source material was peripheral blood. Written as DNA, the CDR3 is TGTGCCAGTGGAGGGCGCCCGTACTTC. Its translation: CASGGRPYF.